This TCR beta chain was sequenced during a study of blood T cell repertoires in COVID-19 (dated by TCRdb to the early 2020s). Describing the broader study: Samples from collaborators originated in the United States, Italy and Spain and spanned both the acute and convalescent phases of COVID-19. The material from the prospective study consisted of cDNA or gDNA derived from T cells, B-cell-depleted T cells, or PBMCs. Subjects who had been exposed to COVID-19, were actively infected with it, or had recovered from it provided the deeply sampled blood TCRbeta repertoires that made up the dataset. A freely available public database, intended as a resource for researchers studying the immune response to SARS-CoV-2, is where the repertoires were released. The samples were drawn from two sources: the first 160 participants of the ongoing ImmuneRACE study, and about 1,300 subjects contributed by 6 global collaborators. A de-identified subject ID, COVID-19 status, age in years and sex were almost always included in the sample metadata. Where available, HLA class I and class II types were taken from metadata supplied by the sample provider and were not determined by assay-based typing.

As regards this clone: The target of this receptor is not known. Per-base quality was not reported, and no clone a single base away is much larger than it.

The paper as a whole reports these results and caveats: How much clinical and demographic metadata was included differed by source and by participant, and the metadata was provided uncurated.

The immunoSEQ Assay, a bias-controlled multiplex PCR, was used to amplify TCRbeta CDR3 regions from genomic DNA. In the original analysis: Within the assay, amplification of reference gene primers was used to estimate how many nucleated cells each sample contained. To quantify the absolute abundance of each unique TCRbeta CDR3 rearrangement, sequence reads were collapsed and filtered. For each sample, productive Simpson clonality was calculated by taking the square root of Simpson's diversity index across productive rearrangements. Drawn from immuneACCESS, this table holds only the in-frame rearrangements with V and J called that TCRdb kept. Clones are partly lost; checked studies trace under half to an unresolved V gene and leave the rest unexplained. That table supplies the V and J calls and clone size; D and trimming were determined from the DNA. Present in this sample are 200,000 or so clones, 88% of which were seen just once. The biggest ten clones account for about 2.4% of the sample.

Enrolling through a virtual design, the prospective study's participants ranged in age from roughly 18 to 89 years and lived across 20 to 25 United States geographic areas. In the prospective study, participants were assigned to cohorts based on the clinical history participants reported in a screening survey and a study questionnaire. For ImmuneRACE Cohort 3, a participant was defined as recovered based on two consecutive negative NP/OP PCR tests, clearance by a healthcare professional, or resolution of symptoms. Mobile phlebotomists in the prospective study collected whole blood, serum and a nasopharyngeal or oropharyngeal swab from every participant. Additional blood draws and questionnaires over an approximately two-month period could optionally be provided by prospective study participants. Before DNA extraction, prospective study blood samples were shipped either frozen or at room temperature.

V is pared back by 3 bases and J by 3 bases, with 16 bases lying between the germline termini. Inclusive of the bounding cysteine and phenylalanine, the CDR3 is 16 residues long. CDR3 DNA is the only sequence kept; it has 48 bases, read in frame from the first base. Looking up the germline V gene yields CDR1 KGHSH and CDR2 LQKENI. This sequence was found in a woman in her twenties or thirties who had recovered from COVID-19. This chain is built from TRBV18 and TRBJ2-3; matching of 5 bases hints at TRBD1 as the D gene. Source material: PBMCs or T cells enriched from blood (not recorded which). The CDR3 reads as follows: CASSPRIQGRTDTQYF. The DNA sequence is as follows: TGTGCCAGCTCACCTAGAATTCAGGGTCGGACAGATACGCAGTATTTT.